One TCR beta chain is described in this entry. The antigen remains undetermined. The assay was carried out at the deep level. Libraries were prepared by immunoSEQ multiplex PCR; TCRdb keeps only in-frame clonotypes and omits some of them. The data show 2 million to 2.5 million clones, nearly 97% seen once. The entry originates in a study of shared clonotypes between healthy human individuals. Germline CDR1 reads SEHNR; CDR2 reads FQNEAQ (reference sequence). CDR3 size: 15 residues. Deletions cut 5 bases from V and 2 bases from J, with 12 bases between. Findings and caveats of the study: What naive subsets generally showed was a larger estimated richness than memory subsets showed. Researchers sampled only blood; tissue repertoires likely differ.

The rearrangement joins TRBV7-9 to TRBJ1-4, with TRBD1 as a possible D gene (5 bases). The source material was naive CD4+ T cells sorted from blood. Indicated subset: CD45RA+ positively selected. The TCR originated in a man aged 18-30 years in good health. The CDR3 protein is CASSQLGVTNEKLFF. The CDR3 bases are TGTGCCAGCAGCCAGCTGGGGGTGACTAATGAAAAACTGTTTTTT.